These 30 T cell receptor beta chains came from one sample sequenced in a study of cytomegalovirus exposure and HLA in healthy donors. Repertoires were generated with immunoSEQ multiplex PCR, while TCRdb's copy carries only in-frame clones and drops some. This table has around 400,000 clones, roughly 90% appearing once. Sequenced input: PBMCs. The receptors stem from a woman aged 18-35 years in good health and CMV-seronegative.

This chain joins TRBV30 and TRBJ1-2; TRBD1 matches at 7 bases. Germline CDR1 and CDR2: GTSNPN and SVGIG (reference sequence). The CDR3 is 12 residues long. Germline trimming cut 3 bases from V and 2 bases from J; bases unmatched to any gene: 0. The CDR3 loop is CAWRGQNYGYTF. For the CDR3, the DNA is TGTGCCTGGAGGGGACAGAACTATGGCTACACCTTC.

The count of this clone is one. The chain recombines TRBV5-1 with TRBJ2-1; 10 bases are shared with TRBD2. The CDR3 is made up of 23 amino acids. Trimming at V came to 5 bases and at J to 5 bases, leaving 31 bases not matched to a gene. Per germline, CDR1 SGHRS and CDR2 YFSETQ. CDR3 loop: CASSFPTGKVTRLAGSWDNEQFF. CDR3 nucleotides: TGCGCCAGCAGTTTCCCGACAGGGAAGGTAACTCGACTAGCGGGCTCTTGGGACAATGAGCAGTTCTTC.

The chain is built from TRBV6-5 and TRBJ2-5, with 8 bases identical to TRBD2. V shed 4 bases, J shed 1 base, and the junction held 2 bases outside the gene matches. Germline V gives CDR1 MNHEY, CDR2 SVGAGI. The CDR3 is 14 residues long. The CDR3 nucleotides are TGTGCCAGCAGTTCAGGGACTAGCCAAGAGACCCAGTACTTC. Translating gives CASSSGTSQETQYF.

The chain links TRBV30 to TRBJ1-2; D is undetermined. This CDR3 comprises 12 residues. Germline values: CDR1 GTSNPN, CDR2 SVGIG (reference sequence). V was shortened by 1 base and J by 6 bases, with 9 bases between the two germline ends. CDR3 bases: TGTGCCTGGAGTGCGGGTCCTAATGGCTACACCTTC. Protein: CAWSAGPNGYTF.

The rearrangement links TRBV2 to TRBJ1-1; D is ambiguous. CDR1 and CDR2 from the germline V gene are SNHLY and FYNNEI. With 5 bases removed from V and 2 bases from J, the gap between germline ends came to 12 bases. The CDR3 runs to 14 residues. The CDR3 loop reads CASSRVGSNTEAFF. CDR3 DNA sequence: TGTGCCAGCAGTCGGGTAGGATCCAACACTGAAGCTTTCTTT. Drawing the rest from reference TRBV2 and TRBJ1-1, the complete variable domain is EPEVTQTPSHQVTQMGQEVILRCVPISNHLYFYWYRQILGQKVEFLVSFYNNEISEKSEIFDDQFSVERPDGSNFTLKIRSTKLEDSAMYFCASSRVGSNTEAFFGQGTRLTVV.

J is TRBJ1-3 and V is TRBV7-9; the D is unclear. V lost 1 base, J lost 3 bases, and 7 bases lay in between. The CDR3 sequence is 14 residues long. Germline V lookup: CDR1 SEHNR, CDR2 FQNEAQ (reference sequence). Here the CDR3 reads CASSLGGSGNTIYF. The CDR3 bases are TGTGCCAGCAGCTTAGGTGGGAGTGGAAACACCATATATTTT.

The chain uses TRBV19 and TRBJ1-3, with 10 bases identical to TRBD1. V lost 5 bases and J lost 2; bases outside the gene matches: 6. Germline V gene data show CDR1 as LNHDA and CDR2 as SQIVND (reference sequence). The CDR3 is made up of 16 amino acids. CDR3 bases: TGTGCCAGTAGTGAGCGACAGGGGGCAGCTGGAAACACCATATATTTT. It encodes CASSERQGAAGNTIYF.

The rearrangement uses TRBV28 and TRBJ1-5; D remains ambiguous. Germline CDR1 and CDR2: MDHEN and SYDVKM. Between the trimmed V and J ends, which lost 8 bases and 2 bases, there was a span of 13 bases. The CDR3 loop spans 14 amino acids. The CDR3 nucleotides are TGTGCCAGCGGTTCTCCGGCGGGCAATCAGCCCCAGCATTTT. As protein: CASGSPAGNQPQHF.

V is TRBV18 and J is TRBJ2-7; TRBD2 matches 7 bases. Germline loops: CDR1 KGHSH, CDR2 LQKENI. The length of the CDR3 is 14 residues. The J segment lost 1 base and the V segment lost 3 bases, leaving 3 bases of the junction unmatched. The CDR3 is CASSPASGSYEQYF. The CDR3 DNA follows: TGTGCCAGCTCACCGGCTAGCGGATCCTACGAGCAGTACTTC.

This chain uses TRBV5-6 with TRBJ2-6; 7 bases match TRBD1. V was pared by 3 bases and J by 4 bases, with 4 bases of the junction left unmatched. Germline values: CDR1 SGHDT, CDR2 YYEEEE. The CDR3 loop spans 15 amino acids. CDR3 protein: CASSSTGVGANVLTF. The CDR3 nucleotides are TGTGCCAGCAGCTCCACAGGGGTAGGGGCCAACGTCCTGACTTTC.

In its sample, this clone was seen once. The CDR3: CASSQAPDRGWPKEQYF. The DNA of the CDR3 is TGTGCCAGCAGCCAAGCCCCGGACAGGGGGTGGCCGAAAGAGCAGTACTTC. V usage is TRBV14 and J usage is TRBJ2-7; TRBD1 agrees at 10 bases. J was trimmed by 7 bases and V by 1 base; bases with no gene match: 13. The V gene's germline CDR1 is SGHDN and CDR2 FVKESK. There are 17 residues in the CDR3.

The rearrangement uses TRBV7-9 and TRBJ2-2; tentatively, D is TRBD2 (5 bases). CDR3 length: 14 amino acids. CDR1 and CDR2 (germline): SEHNR, FQNEAQ (reference sequence). V was cut by 1 base and J by 6 bases, with 9 bases left in between. This CDR3 reads CASSLDRGAGELFF. The CDR3 nucleotides read TGTGCCAGCAGCTTAGATCGGGGAGCCGGGGAGCTGTTTTTT.

The rearrangement uses TRBV6-1 and TRBJ1-4, with D maybe TRBD1 (6 bases). Trimming pared 4 bases from V and 8 bases from J, leaving 17 bases between. The CDR3 is 15 amino acids. Germline loops: CDR1 MNHNS, CDR2 SASEGT. For the CDR3, the DNA is TGTGCCAGCAGTGCTCAGGCAGGGGTTGGCGAAAAACTGTTTTTT. Encoded protein: CASSAQAGVGEKLFF.

V and J are TRBV4-2 and TRBJ2-1, with 9 bases fitting TRBD2. The junction had 6 bases not matched to a gene; V was cut back by 1 base and J by 8 bases. The germline V gene encodes CDR1 LGHNA and CDR2 YNFKEQ. CDR3 length equals 15 residues. This chain's CDR3 is CASSQAREGLYEQFF. CDR3 bases: TGTGCCAGCAGCCAAGCGCGGGAGGGCCTGTATGAGCAGTTCTTC.

V gene TRBV29-1 combines with J gene TRBJ2-1; 14 bases are shared with TRBD2. The length of the CDR3 is 18 residues. The trim removed 5 bases at V and 9 bases at J, leaving 18 bases unmatched. Looked up from germline, CDR1 is SQVTM and CDR2 is ANQGSEA. The DNA for the CDR3 is TGCAGCGTTAGCCATTTGGGCGGGACTAGCGGGAGATCGGGTGAGCAGTTCTTC. Its protein is CSVSHLGGTSGRSGEQFF.

This clone came up once. V gene TRBV28 combines with J gene TRBJ1-1, with no clear D. CDR1 MDHEN and CDR2 SYDVKM come from the germline V gene. Trimming took 9 bases from V and 0 from J, leaving 17 bases between them. CDR3 length: 15 amino acids. This chain's CDR3 is CASGEGFFMNTEAFF. The CDR3 DNA reads as TGTGCCAGTGGGGAGGGCTTCTTCATGAACACTGAAGCTTTCTTT.

The V gene is TRBV6-1, the J gene TRBJ2-2; 9 positions match TRBD1. Germline CDR1 is MNHNS and CDR2 is SASEGT. The CDR3 length is 16 residues. Trimming removed 3 bases from V and 4 bases from J; junction bases left unmatched: 6. The CDR3 loop reads CASSDRGQGGTGELFF. CDR3 DNA: TGTGCCAGCAGTGATAGGGGACAGGGAGGCACCGGGGAGCTGTTTTTT.

This clone was seen a few times. The chain is built from TRBV28 and TRBJ2-1, with a weak D call TRBD1 (5 bases). The V end was cut by 8 bases, the J end by 8 bases, with 16 bases between. The CDR3 covers 13 residues. Germline-derived CDR1 and CDR2 are MDHEN and SYDVKM. The CDR3 DNA reads as TGTGCCAGCGGGGCAGGGTATTGGGATGAGCAGTTCTTC. It translates to CASGAGYWDEQFF.

J is TRBJ2-1 and V is TRBV5-1; 7 bases match TRBD2. This CDR3 has 16 residues. In germline, CDR1 is SGHRS, CDR2 YFSETQ. V was pared by 1 base and J by 9 bases, with 13 bases of the junction left unmatched. CDR3 bases: TGCGCCAGCAGCTTGAGGTGGGCGGGAGAGAGCGGTGAGCAGTTCTTC. The encoded protein is CASSLRWAGESGEQFF.

The rearrangement joins TRBV11-2 to TRBJ2-1; D might be TRBD2 (5 bases). CDR1 and CDR2 from the germline V gene are SGHAT and FQNNGV. CDR3 length equals 14 residues. Trimming removed 5 bases at V and 5 bases at J, with 13 bases between. In DNA, the CDR3 is TGTGCCAGCAGCATACTCCGGGATAACAATGAGCAGTTCTTC. Translation: CASSILRDNNEQFF.

This sequence joins TRBV7-9 and TRBJ2-5, with D uncertain. This CDR3 spans 14 amino acids. V was trimmed by 1 base and J by 1 base, leaving 7 bases between them. Germline CDR1 is SEHNR and CDR2 is FQNEAQ (reference sequence). CDR3 bases: TGTGCCAGCAGCTTAGGGCAGATCCAAGAGACCCAGTACTTC. Residues: CASSLGQIQETQYF.

The chain has TRBV21-1 and TRBJ2-2; the table's TRBD2 call for D was not verified on the DNA. TRBV21-1 is a listed pseudogene. The CDR3 is 16 amino acids. For the CDR3, the DNA is TGTGCCAGCAGCCACGAGGACCGAGGGCCGACCGGGGAGCTGTTTTTT. Translation gives CASSHEDRGPTGELFF.

The J gene is TRBJ1-2, the V gene TRBV28; 11 bases match TRBD1. The CDR3 has 16 residues. The V segment lost 2 bases and the J segment 7 bases; nucleotides outside the gene matches: 9. Germline-derived CDR1 and CDR2 are MDHEN and SYDVKM. CDR3 sequence reads: CASSLIGQGALGGYTF. The CDR3 nucleotides are TGTGCCAGCAGTTTAATCGGACAGGGGGCGCTCGGTGGCTACACCTTC.

The rearrangement joins TRBV10-1 to TRBJ2-7; 11 bases fit TRBD2. Germline V gene lookup returns CDR1 WNHNN and CDR2 SYGVQD (reference sequence). With 6 bases clipped from V and 0 bases from J, the junction kept 7 bases outside the gene matches. The CDR3 is made up of 16 amino acids. The CDR3 here is CASSSTSGNPSYEQYF. Here the CDR3 DNA reads TGCGCCAGCAGCTCGACTAGCGGGAACCCCTCCTACGAGCAGTACTTC.

This chain links TRBV5-1 with TRBJ1-3; 8 bases are shared with TRBD1. The CDR3 extends over 17 amino acids. V lost 4 bases to trimming and J lost 0 bases; unmatched junction nucleotides: 9. CDR1 and CDR2 (germline): SGHRS, YFSETQ. The CDR3 reads CASSPRTGMSSGNTIYF. In DNA form, the CDR3 reads TGCGCCAGCAGCCCAAGGACAGGGATGAGCTCTGGAAACACCATATATTTT.

The gene calls are TRBV6-5 and TRBJ2-1; the D gene is possibly TRBD2 (6 bases). The CDR3 spans 15 residues. The ends were cut back, 0 bases at V and 2 bases at J, with 8 bases in the middle. The germline V gene encodes CDR1 MNHEY and CDR2 SVGAGI. CDR3 residues: CASSYSSGAYNEQFF. CDR3 bases: TGTGCCAGCAGTTACTCTAGCGGCGCCTACAATGAGCAGTTCTTC.

The chain has TRBV7-2 and TRBJ2-1; possibly TRBD1 for D (5 bases). This CDR3 comprises 12 residues. Germline CDR1 reads SGHTA; CDR2 reads FQGNSA. V was trimmed by 3 bases and J by 7 bases, leaving 7 bases between them. This chain's CDR3 is CASSFDRNEQFF. The CDR3 DNA sequence: TGTGCCAGCAGCTTCGACAGAAATGAGCAGTTCTTC.

This chain joins TRBV27 and TRBJ1-1; 7 nucleotides line up with TRBD1. V shed 5 bases and J 5 bases; nucleotides not matched to a gene: 14. This CDR3 is 16 amino acids long. Germline V gives CDR1 MNHEY, CDR2 SMNVEV (reference sequence). This chain's CDR3 is CASSPWNSRGRTEAFF. CDR3 nucleotide sequence: TGTGCCAGCAGTCCCTGGAACTCAAGGGGGCGAACTGAAGCTTTCTTT.

This sequence joins TRBV6-5 and TRBJ1-4, with D uncertain. V dropped 6 bases and J dropped 9 bases, with 20 bases sitting between them. Germline CDR1 MNHEY, CDR2 SVGAGI. The CDR3 runs 15 residues. The CDR3 is CASSSLQKGGQKLFF. The CDR3 nucleotides read TGTGCCAGCAGCTCCTTACAGAAAGGAGGGCAAAAACTGTTTTTT.

The chain links TRBV27 to TRBJ2-2; the match to TRBD1 covers 8 bases. The CDR3 covers 16 residues. The V segment lost 5 bases and the J segment 6 bases; nucleotides outside the gene matches: 11. CDR1 is MNHEY and CDR2 is SMNVEV in the germline V gene (reference sequence). Here the CDR3 reads CASSVHLRGRAGELFF. In DNA form, the CDR3 reads TGTGCCAGCAGTGTCCATCTCAGGGGGCGTGCCGGGGAGCTGTTTTTT.